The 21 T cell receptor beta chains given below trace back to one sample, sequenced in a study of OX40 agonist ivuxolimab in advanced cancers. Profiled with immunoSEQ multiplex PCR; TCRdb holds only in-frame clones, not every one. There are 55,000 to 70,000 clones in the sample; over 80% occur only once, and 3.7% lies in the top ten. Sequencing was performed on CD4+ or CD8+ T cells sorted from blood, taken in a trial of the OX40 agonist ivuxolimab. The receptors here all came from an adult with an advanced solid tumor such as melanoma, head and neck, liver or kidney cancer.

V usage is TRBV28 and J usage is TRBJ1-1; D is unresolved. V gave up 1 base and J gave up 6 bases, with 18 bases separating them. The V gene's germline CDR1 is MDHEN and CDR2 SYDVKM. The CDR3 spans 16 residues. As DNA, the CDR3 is TGTGCCAGCAGTTTATCTACGGGATGGGCAACTTCTGAAGCTTTCTTT. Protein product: CASSLSTGWATSEAFF.

The DNA for the CDR3 is TGTGCCAGCAGTTTAGTAGGGGCTGGAAACACCATATATTTT. It yields the protein CASSLVGAGNTIYF. The rearrangement uses TRBV27 and TRBJ1-3, with D possibly TRBD1 on 5 matching bases. V lost 2 bases and J 2 bases, leaving 7 bases between the germline ends. Germline CDR1 reads MNHEY; CDR2 reads SMNVEV (reference sequence). This CDR3 has 14 residues.

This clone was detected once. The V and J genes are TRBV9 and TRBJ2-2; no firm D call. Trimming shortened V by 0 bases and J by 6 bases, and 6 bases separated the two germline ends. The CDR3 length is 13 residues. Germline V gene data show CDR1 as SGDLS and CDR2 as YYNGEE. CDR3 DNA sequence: TGTGCCAGCAGCGTAGCTGCGTCCGGGGAGCTGTTTTTT. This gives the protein CASSVAASGELFF.

The CDR3 reads CASSFSEGKLTDTQYF. The CDR3, as DNA: TGTGCCAGCTCGTTCTCCGAGGGCAAACTCACAGATACGCAGTATTTT. This chain connects TRBV28 to TRBJ2-3; possibly TRBD2 for D (5 bases). Germline V CDR1 and CDR2: MDHEN, SYDVKM. There are 16 residues in the CDR3. The V and J ends lost 8 bases and 2 bases respectively, with 20 bases between them.

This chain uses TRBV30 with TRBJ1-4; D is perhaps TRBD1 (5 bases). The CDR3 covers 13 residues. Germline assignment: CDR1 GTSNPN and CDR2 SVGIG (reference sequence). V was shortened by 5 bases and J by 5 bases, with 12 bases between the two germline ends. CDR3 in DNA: TGTGCCTGGGGAGTAACAGGAAATGAAAAACTGTTTTTT. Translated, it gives CAWGVTGNEKLFF.

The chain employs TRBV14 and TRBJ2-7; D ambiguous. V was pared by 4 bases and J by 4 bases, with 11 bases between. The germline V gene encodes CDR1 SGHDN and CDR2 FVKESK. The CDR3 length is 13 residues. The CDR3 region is CASSRSSWYEQYF. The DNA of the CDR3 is TGTGCCAGCAGCCGTAGCTCCTGGTACGAGCAGTACTTC.

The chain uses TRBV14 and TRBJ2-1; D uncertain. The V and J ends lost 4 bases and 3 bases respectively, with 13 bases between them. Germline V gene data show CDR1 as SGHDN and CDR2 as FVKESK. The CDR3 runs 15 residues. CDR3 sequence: CASSPGLLNYNEQFF. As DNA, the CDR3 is TGTGCCAGCAGCCCTGGGCTCCTGAACTACAATGAGCAGTTCTTC.

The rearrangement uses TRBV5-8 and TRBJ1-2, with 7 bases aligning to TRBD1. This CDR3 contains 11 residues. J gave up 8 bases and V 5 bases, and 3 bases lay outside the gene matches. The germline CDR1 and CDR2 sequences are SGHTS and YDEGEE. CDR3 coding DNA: TGTGCCAGCAGGACGACAGGGGGCTACACCTTC. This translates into CASRTTGGYTF.

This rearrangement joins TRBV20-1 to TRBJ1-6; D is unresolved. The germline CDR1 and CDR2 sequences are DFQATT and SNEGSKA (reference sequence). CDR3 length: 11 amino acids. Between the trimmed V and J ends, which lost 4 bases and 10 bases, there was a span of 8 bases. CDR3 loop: CSATEESPLHF. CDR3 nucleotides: TGCAGTGCTACAGAAGAATCACCCCTCCACTTT.

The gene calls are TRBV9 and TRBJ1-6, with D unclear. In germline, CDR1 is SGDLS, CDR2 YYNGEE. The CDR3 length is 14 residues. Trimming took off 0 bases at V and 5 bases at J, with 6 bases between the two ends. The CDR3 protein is CASSVGPNNSPLHF. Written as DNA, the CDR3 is TGTGCCAGCAGCGTAGGGCCGAATAATTCACCCCTCCACTTT.

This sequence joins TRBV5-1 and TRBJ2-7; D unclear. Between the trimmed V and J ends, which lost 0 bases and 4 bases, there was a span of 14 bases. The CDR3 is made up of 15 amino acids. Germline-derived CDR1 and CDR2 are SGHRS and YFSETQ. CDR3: CASSLGAETRYEQYF. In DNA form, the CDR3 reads TGCGCCAGCAGCTTGGGGGCGGAGACCCGGTACGAGCAGTACTTC.

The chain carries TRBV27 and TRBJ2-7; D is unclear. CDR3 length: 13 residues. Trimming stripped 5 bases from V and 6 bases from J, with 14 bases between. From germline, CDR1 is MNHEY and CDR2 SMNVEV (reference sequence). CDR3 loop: CASSGSWGTEQYF. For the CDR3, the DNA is TGTGCCAGCAGTGGCTCATGGGGAACCGAGCAGTACTTC.

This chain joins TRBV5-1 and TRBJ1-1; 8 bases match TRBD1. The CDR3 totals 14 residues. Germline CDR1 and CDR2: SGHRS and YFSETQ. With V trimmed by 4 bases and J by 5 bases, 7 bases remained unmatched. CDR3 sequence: CASSGQGFTTEAFF. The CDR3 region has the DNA TGCGCCAGCAGCGGACAGGGATTTACGACTGAAGCTTTCTTT.

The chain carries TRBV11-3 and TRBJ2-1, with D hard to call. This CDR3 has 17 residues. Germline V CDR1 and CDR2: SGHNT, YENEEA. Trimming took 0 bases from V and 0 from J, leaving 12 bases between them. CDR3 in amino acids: CASSLEWSGSSYNEQFF. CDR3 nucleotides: TGTGCCAGCAGCTTAGAGTGGTCGGGCAGCTCCTACAATGAGCAGTTCTTC.

The CDR3: CATSREGLVDEQYF. CDR3 sequence (DNA): TGTGCCACCAGCAGAGAAGGACTAGTCGACGAGCAGTACTTC. The chain joins TRBV15 to TRBJ2-7; TRBD2 matches at 7 bases. Germline V gene lookup returns CDR1 LNHNV and CDR2 YYDKDF (reference sequence). The V gene end was trimmed by 0 bases and the J gene end by 5 bases; junction bases not matched to a gene: 4. CDR3 length: 14 residues.

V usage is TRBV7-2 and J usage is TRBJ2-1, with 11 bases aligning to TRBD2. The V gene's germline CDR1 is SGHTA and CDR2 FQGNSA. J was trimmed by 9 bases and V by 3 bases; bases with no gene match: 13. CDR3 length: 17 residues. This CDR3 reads CASSFHPTSGMSGEQFF. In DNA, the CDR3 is TGTGCCAGCAGCTTCCACCCGACTAGCGGGATGTCGGGTGAGCAGTTCTTC.

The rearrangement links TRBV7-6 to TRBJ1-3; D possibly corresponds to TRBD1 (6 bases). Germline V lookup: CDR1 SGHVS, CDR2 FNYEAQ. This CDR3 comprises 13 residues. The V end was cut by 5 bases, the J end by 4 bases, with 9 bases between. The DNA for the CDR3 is TGTGCCAGCAGCACAGGGTTGGGAAACACCATATATTTT. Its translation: CASSTGLGNTIYF.

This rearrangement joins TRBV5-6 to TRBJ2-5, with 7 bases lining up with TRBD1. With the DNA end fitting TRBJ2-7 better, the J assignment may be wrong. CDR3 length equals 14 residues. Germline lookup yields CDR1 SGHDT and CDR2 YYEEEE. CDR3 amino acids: CASSVEQGLDEQYF. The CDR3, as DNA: TGTGCCAGCAGCGTCGAACAGGGGCTAGACGAGCAGTACTTC.

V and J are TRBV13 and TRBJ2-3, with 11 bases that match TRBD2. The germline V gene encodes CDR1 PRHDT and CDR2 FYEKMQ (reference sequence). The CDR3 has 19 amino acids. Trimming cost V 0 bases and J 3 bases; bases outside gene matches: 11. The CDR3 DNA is TGTGCCAGCAGCTTAGGCCGCCAAAGACTAGCGGGAAAGACAGATACGCAGTATTTT. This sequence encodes CASSLGRQRLAGKTDTQYF.

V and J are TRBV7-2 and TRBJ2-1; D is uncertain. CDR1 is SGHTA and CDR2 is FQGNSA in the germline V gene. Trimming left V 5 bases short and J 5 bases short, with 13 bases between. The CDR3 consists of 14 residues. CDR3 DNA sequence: TGTGCCAGCAGCCAATACGAAGGCCACAATGAGCAGTTCTTC. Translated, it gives CASSQYEGHNEQFF.

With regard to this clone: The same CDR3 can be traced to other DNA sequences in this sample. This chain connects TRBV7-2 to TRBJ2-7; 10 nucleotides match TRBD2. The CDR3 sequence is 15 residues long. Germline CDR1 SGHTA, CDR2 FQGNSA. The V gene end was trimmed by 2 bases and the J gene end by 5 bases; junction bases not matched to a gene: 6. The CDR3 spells CASSLLAGGSDEQYF. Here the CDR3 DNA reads TGTGCCAGCAGCTTATTAGCGGGGGGCAGTGACGAGCAGTACTTC.